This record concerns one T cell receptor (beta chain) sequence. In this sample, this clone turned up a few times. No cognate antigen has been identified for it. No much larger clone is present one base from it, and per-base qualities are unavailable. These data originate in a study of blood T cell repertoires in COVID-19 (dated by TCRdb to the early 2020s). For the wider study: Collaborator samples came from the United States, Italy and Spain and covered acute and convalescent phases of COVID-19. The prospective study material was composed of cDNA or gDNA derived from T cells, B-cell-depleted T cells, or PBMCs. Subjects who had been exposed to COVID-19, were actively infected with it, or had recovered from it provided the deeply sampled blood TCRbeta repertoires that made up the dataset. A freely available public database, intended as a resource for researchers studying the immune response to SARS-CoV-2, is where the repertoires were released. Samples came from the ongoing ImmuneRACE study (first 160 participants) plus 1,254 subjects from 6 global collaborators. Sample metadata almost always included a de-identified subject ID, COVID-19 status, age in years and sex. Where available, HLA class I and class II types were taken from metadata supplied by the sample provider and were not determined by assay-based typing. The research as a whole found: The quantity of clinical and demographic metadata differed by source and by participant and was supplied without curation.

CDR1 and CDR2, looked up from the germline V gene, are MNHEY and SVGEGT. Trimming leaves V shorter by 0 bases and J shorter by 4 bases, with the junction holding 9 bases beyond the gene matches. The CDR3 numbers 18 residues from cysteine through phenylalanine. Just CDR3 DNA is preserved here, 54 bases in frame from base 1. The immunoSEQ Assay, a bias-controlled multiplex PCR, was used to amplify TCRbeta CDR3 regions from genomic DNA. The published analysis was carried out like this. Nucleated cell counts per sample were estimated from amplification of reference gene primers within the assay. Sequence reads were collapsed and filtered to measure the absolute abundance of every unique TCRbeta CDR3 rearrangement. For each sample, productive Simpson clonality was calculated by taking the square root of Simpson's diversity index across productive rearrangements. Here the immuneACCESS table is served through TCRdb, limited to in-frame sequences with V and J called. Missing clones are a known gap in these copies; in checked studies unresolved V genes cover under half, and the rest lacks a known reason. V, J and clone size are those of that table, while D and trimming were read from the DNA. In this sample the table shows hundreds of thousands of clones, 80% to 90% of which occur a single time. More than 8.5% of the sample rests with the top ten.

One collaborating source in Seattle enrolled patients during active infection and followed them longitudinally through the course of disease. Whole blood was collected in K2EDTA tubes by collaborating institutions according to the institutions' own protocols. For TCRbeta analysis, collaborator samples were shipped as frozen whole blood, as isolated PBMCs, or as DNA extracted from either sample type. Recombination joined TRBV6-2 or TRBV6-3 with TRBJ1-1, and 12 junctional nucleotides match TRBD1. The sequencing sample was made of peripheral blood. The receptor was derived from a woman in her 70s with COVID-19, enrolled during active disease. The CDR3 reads CASSYSFRDRGLVTEAFF. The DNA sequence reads TGTGCCAGCAGTTACTCGTTTCGGGACAGGGGGCTTGTCACTGAAGCTTTCTTT.